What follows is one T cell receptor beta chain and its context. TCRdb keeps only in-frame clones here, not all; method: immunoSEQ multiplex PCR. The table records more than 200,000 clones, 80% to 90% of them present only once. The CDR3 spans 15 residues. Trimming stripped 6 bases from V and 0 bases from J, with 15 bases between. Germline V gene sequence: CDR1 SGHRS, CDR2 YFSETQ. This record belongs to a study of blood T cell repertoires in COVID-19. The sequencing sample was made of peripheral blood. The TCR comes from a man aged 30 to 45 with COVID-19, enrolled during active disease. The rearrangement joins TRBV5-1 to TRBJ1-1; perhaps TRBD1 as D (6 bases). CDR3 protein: CASKGLPGVNTEAFF. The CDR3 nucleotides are TGCGCCAGCAAGGGGCTCCCAGGGGTGAACACTGAAGCTTTCTTT.